A single sample gave rise to the 24 T cell receptor beta chains below, sequenced in a study of T cells in localized non-small cell lung cancer. Data came from immunoSEQ multiplex PCR; TCRdb stores just in-frame clones and leaves some out. Of about 52,000 clones in the sample, roughly 88% were seen once. Here the sequenced sample was peripheral blood, taken before any cancer treatment. These receptor sequences come from a male donor aged 60 or over with stage III squamous cell lung carcinoma.

V is TRBV5-1 and J is TRBJ2-3; 14 nucleotides align to TRBD2. V was clipped by 7 bases and J by 1 base; unmatched bases: 14. The CDR3 has 19 residues. CDR1 is SGHRS and CDR2 is YFSETQ in the germline V gene. The CDR3 here is CASSGAAGLAGVRTDTQYF. CDR3 in DNA: TGCGCCAGCTCCGGTGCGGCGGGACTAGCGGGAGTCCGCACAGATACGCAGTATTTT.

The chain recombines TRBV5-6 with TRBJ1-1; D is uncertain. This CDR3 has 19 amino acids. Trimming took 5 bases from V and 4 from J, leaving 30 bases between them. The germline gives CDR1 SGHDT, CDR2 YYEEEE. In DNA, the CDR3 is TGTGCCAGCAGGTACCAACAGTTTGGCCGAACGTCCCTCAGCACTGAAGCTTTCTTT. Its translation is CASRYQQFGRTSLSTEAFF. Based on the CDR3 plus reference TRBV5-6 and TRBJ1-1, the full variable domain is DAGVTQSPTHLIKTRGQQVTLRCSPKSGHDTVSWYQQALGQGPQFIFQYYEEEERQRGNFPDRFSGHQFPNYSSELNVNALLLGDSALYLCASRYQQFGRTSLSTEAFFGQGTRLTVV.

This clone was counted once. The chain is built from TRBV5-1 and TRBJ1-2; D is possibly TRBD1 (5 bases). The germline V and J ends were trimmed by 6 bases and 5 bases, with 14 bases remaining between them. Germline CDR1 reads SGHRS; CDR2 reads YFSETQ. The CDR3 totals 13 residues. The DNA for the CDR3 is TGCGCCAGCACCTCTCAGGGAAATTATGGCTACACCTTC. It is translated as CASTSQGNYGYTF.

The V call is TRBV14, the J call TRBJ2-2, with no clear D. CDR1 and CDR2 from the germline V gene are SGHDN and FVKESK. CDR3 length: 15 amino acids. Deletions cut 0 bases from V and 7 bases from J, with 12 bases between. CDR3 sequence reads: CASSQDWAVNGELFF. As DNA, the CDR3 is TGTGCCAGCAGCCAAGATTGGGCGGTTAACGGGGAGCTGTTTTTT. Together with reference TRBV14 and TRBJ2-2, the CDR3 gives the full variable domain: EAGVTQFPSHSVIEKGQTVTLRCDPISGHDNLYWYRRVMGKEIKFLLHFVKESKQDESGMPNNRFLAERTGGTYSTLKVQPAELEDSGVYFCASSQDWAVNGELFFGEGSRLTVL.

This chain uses TRBV7-9 with TRBJ1-4, with D possibly TRBD1 on 6 matching bases. CDR1 and CDR2 from the germline V gene are SEHNR and FQNEAQ (reference sequence). Trimming removed 5 bases at V and 2 bases at J, with 15 bases between. The CDR3 runs to 16 residues. This CDR3 is CASSPFGGATNEKLFF. In DNA form, the CDR3 reads TGTGCCAGCAGCCCATTTGGGGGCGCGACTAATGAAAAACTGTTTTTT.

The gene calls are TRBV5-6 and TRBJ2-1; TRBD2 aligns across 9 bases. The CDR3 contains 18 residues. Trimming took 2 bases from V and 1 from J; bases not matched to a gene: 10. Germline V CDR1 and CDR2: SGHDT, YYEEEE. The CDR3 nucleotides are TGTGCCAGCAGCTTAGCCCCGAAGGCGGGAGGGTCCTACAATGAGCAGTTCTTC. Translated: CASSLAPKAGGSYNEQFF. Full variable domain (outside the CDR3, taken from reference TRBV5-6 and TRBJ2-1): DAGVTQSPTHLIKTRGQQVTLRCSPKSGHDTVSWYQQALGQGPQFIFQYYEEEERQRGNFPDRFSGHQFPNYSSELNVNALLLGDSALYLCASSLAPKAGGSYNEQFFGPGTRLTVL.

The V and J genes are TRBV29-1 and TRBJ2-3, with TRBD1 matching 10 bases. Germline trimming cut 4 bases from V and 0 bases from J; bases unmatched to any gene: 4. From germline, CDR1 is SQVTM and CDR2 ANQGSEA. The length of the CDR3 is 15 residues. The CDR3 loop is CSVAGTGASTDTQYF. The CDR3 DNA sequence: TGCAGCGTTGCCGGGACAGGGGCTAGCACAGATACGCAGTATTTT.

The chain employs TRBV14 and TRBJ2-3; the match to TRBD1 covers 8 bases. The trim removed 3 bases at V and 2 bases at J, leaving 10 bases unmatched. The CDR3 length is 17 residues. The germline V gene encodes CDR1 SGHDN and CDR2 FVKESK. CDR3 sequence: CASSQSRAGGPTDTQYF. DNA for the CDR3: TGTGCCAGCAGCCAGAGTCGGGCAGGGGGCCCCACAGATACGCAGTATTTT.

The gene calls are TRBV28 and TRBJ2-7; D is perhaps TRBD2 (6 bases). Trimming took off 4 bases at V and 3 bases at J, with 10 bases between the two ends. The CDR3 is 13 amino acids. CDR1 MDHEN and CDR2 SYDVKM come from the germline V gene. The CDR3, as DNA: TGTGCCAGCAGTTGGAGGGGTCTCTACGAGCAGTACTTC. Protein: CASSWRGLYEQYF.

Remarks on this clone: This sample includes further DNA sequences coding for the same CDR3. The CDR3 reads CASSLEGGSYNEQFF. As DNA, the CDR3 is TGTGCCAGCAGCTTAGAGGGGGGCTCCTACAATGAGCAGTTCTTC. The chain employs TRBV11-2 and TRBJ2-1; D may be TRBD2 (6 bases). The V and J ends lost 0 bases and 0 bases respectively, with 6 bases between them. Germline lookup yields CDR1 SGHAT and CDR2 FQNNGV. The CDR3 contains 15 residues. Full variable domain (rest looked up from reference TRBV11-2 and TRBJ2-1): EAGVAQSPRYKIIEKRQSVAFWCNPISGHATLYWYQQILGQGPKLLIQFQNNGVVDDSQLPKDRFSAERLKGVDSTLKIQPAKLEDSAVYLCASSLEGGSYNEQFFGPGTRLTVL.

The sample holds one count of this clone. CDR3 sequence: CASSQVKDGYNEQFF. CDR3 coding DNA: TGTGCCAGCAGCCAAGTGAAGGACGGCTACAATGAGCAGTTCTTC. The chain couples TRBV14 to TRBJ2-1; D is unresolved. The V end was cut by 1 base, the J end by 3 bases, with 10 bases between. There are 15 residues in the CDR3. Germline assignment: CDR1 SGHDN and CDR2 FVKESK.

The genes are TRBV30 and TRBJ2-7; TRBD2 is a possible D gene (6 bases). Trimming took 2 bases from V and 3 from J, leaving 14 bases between them. The CDR3 contains 14 residues. Germline CDR1 reads GTSNPN; CDR2 reads SVGIG (reference sequence). The CDR3 loop is CAWSSLFGGYEQYF. CDR3 coding DNA: TGTGCCTGGAGTTCCTTATTCGGGGGCTACGAGCAGTACTTC.

This chain uses TRBV7-9 with TRBJ2-7; D is undetermined. The ends were cut back, 5 bases at V and 4 bases at J, with 9 bases in the middle. The CDR3 totals 12 residues. Germline CDR1 is SEHNR and CDR2 is FQNEAQ (reference sequence). The CDR3 nucleotides are TGTGCCAGCAGCAAGACTGGATACGAGCAGTACTTC. It yields the protein CASSKTGYEQYF.

This clone was picked up a small number of times. The chain joins TRBV7-9 to TRBJ2-1, with 14 bases matching TRBD2. Germline-derived CDR1 and CDR2 are SEHNR and FQNEAQ (reference sequence). V dropped 5 bases and J dropped 6; count of bases not matched to a gene: 12. CDR3 length: 18 residues. The CDR3 DNA reads as TGTGCCAGCAGCGCGGGACTAGCGGGAGTGGGGCCGTTCAATGAGCAGTTCTTC. Its protein is CASSAGLAGVGPFNEQFF.

To note about this clone: Other DNA sequences of this sample code for an identical CDR3. The J gene is TRBJ2-6, the V gene TRBV5-4; unclear D gene. The CDR3 extends over 13 amino acids. Trimming took 2 bases from V and 1 from J, leaving 1 base between them. Germline CDR1 is SGHNT and CDR2 is YYREEE (reference sequence). CDR3 in DNA: TGTGCCAGCAGCTTTTCTGGGGCCAACGTCCTGACTTTC. Translated: CASSFSGANVLTF.

This clone was seen only once. The chain links TRBV5-1 to TRBJ1-1, with D hard to call. V lost 0 bases to trimming and J lost 4 bases, with 10 bases between them. There are 14 residues in the CDR3. The germline CDR1 and CDR2 sequences are SGHRS and YFSETQ. This CDR3 reads CASSLGVMVTEAFF. The CDR3 DNA follows: TGCGCCAGCAGCTTGGGGGTGATGGTCACTGAAGCTTTCTTT.

The J gene is TRBJ2-5, the V gene TRBV11-1; possible D gene TRBD2, 5 bases. The ends were cut back, 8 bases at V and 3 bases at J, with 10 bases in the middle. Germline V CDR1 and CDR2: SGHAT, FQDESV (reference sequence). The CDR3 extends over 12 amino acids. The CDR3 DNA reads as TGTGCCAGCGAGACGGGGAAAGAGACCCAGTACTTC. This encodes CASETGKETQYF.

This clone appeared once. The V and J genes are TRBV6-5 and TRBJ2-3, with D possibly matching TRBD2 (5 bases). This CDR3 has 15 amino acids. Germline V lookup: CDR1 MNHEY, CDR2 SVGAGI. V was clipped by 0 bases and J by 6 bases, with 13 bases between them. The CDR3 DNA sequence: TGTGCCAGCAGTTACTCGAGAGCGGTCGAGGATACGCAGTATTTT. This codes for CASSYSRAVEDTQYF.

This sequence joins TRBV2 and TRBJ1-1; 7 positions match TRBD1. The germline V gene encodes CDR1 SNHLY and CDR2 FYNNEI. This CDR3 region has 13 residues. The CDR3 spells CAQTNRGNTEAFF. CDR3 nucleotide sequence: TGTGCACAAACCAACAGGGGTAACACTGAAGCTTTCTTT.

The rearrangement uses TRBV4-3 and TRBJ2-1; D unclear. V was pared by 0 bases and J by 1 base, with 7 bases between. CDR3 size: 15 residues. Germline CDR1 reads LGHNA; CDR2 reads YSLEER. CDR3 nucleotides: TGCGCCAGCAGCCAAGACAGCTTATCCTACAATGAGCAGTTCTTC. Protein: CASSQDSLSYNEQFF.

The chain has TRBV2 and TRBJ2-5, with 11 bases that match TRBD1. The CDR3 contains 16 residues. V dropped 5 bases and J dropped 5; count of bases not matched to a gene: 10. Germline CDR1 and CDR2: SNHLY and FYNNEI. The CDR3: CASSFVGQGAGETQYF. In nucleotides, the CDR3 is TGTGCCAGCAGTTTCGTAGGACAGGGGGCTGGGGAGACCCAGTACTTC.

The chain is built from TRBV28 and TRBJ2-5, with D possibly called TRBD1 or TRBD2 (5 bases each). V lost 4 bases and J 0 bases, leaving 6 bases between the germline ends. The CDR3 loop spans 13 amino acids. Germline CDR1 and CDR2: MDHEN and SYDVKM. CDR3 protein: CASSWDDQETQYF. The CDR3 nucleotides are TGTGCCAGCAGTTGGGACGACCAAGAGACCCAGTACTTC.

The chain has TRBV25-1 and TRBJ1-1, with D possibly TRBD1 on 5 matching bases. This CDR3 contains 14 residues. Germline V gene sequence: CDR1 MGHDK, CDR2 SYGVNS. The V end was cut by 4 bases, the J end by 7 bases, with 16 bases between. This chain's CDR3 is CASSGRGGAGEAFF. The CDR3 DNA follows: TGTGCCAGCAGTGGCCGGGGTGGGGCGGGTGAAGCTTTCTTT.

The V gene is TRBV28, the J gene TRBJ1-6, with TRBD1 identical over 7 bases. Trimming cost V 7 bases and J 5 bases; bases outside gene matches: 8. Germline CDR1 is MDHEN and CDR2 is SYDVKM. This CDR3 is built from 15 residues. The CDR3 sequence: CASTLAGTDNSPLHF. The CDR3 DNA sequence: TGTGCCAGCACCCTCGCCGGGACAGATAATTCACCCCTCCACTTT.